The 21 T cell receptor beta chains reported below all come from one sample, sequenced in a study of cytomegalovirus exposure and HLA in healthy donors. The PCR ran on 60 Vbeta and 13 Jbeta primers. Sequencing used immunoSEQ multiplex PCR; TCRdb keeps in-frame clones, though not all of them. The data show over 100,000 clones, roughly 80% seen once. Sequences were obtained from PBMCs. The receptor source for this set is a woman in her twenties or thirties in good health and CMV-seropositive.

The genes are TRBV7-2 and TRBJ2-7; 13 positions match TRBD2. Germline CDR1 reads SGHTA; CDR2 reads FQGNSA. The CDR3 extends over 18 amino acids. Trimming cost V 5 bases and J 3 bases; bases outside gene matches: 13. The CDR3 DNA follows: TGTGCCAGCAGCCCGAGAGGACGGGGACTAGCGGGGCTCTACGAGCAGTACTTC. Its translation is CASSPRGRGLAGLYEQYF.

The rearrangement uses TRBV6-5 and TRBJ2-3; perhaps TRBD2 as D (6 bases). Trimming pared 0 bases from V and 3 bases from J, leaving 13 bases between. Per germline, CDR1 MNHEY and CDR2 SVGAGI. The CDR3 spans 16 residues. CDR3 residues: CASSYSIGGRTDTQYF. CDR3 in DNA: TGTGCCAGCAGTTACTCGATTGGGGGGAGAACAGATACGCAGTATTTT.

The chain employs TRBV7-2 and TRBJ2-5, with a possible D match to TRBD1 (6 bases). Germline-derived CDR1 and CDR2 are SGHTA and FQGNSA. Trimming shortened V by 5 bases and J by 5 bases, and 15 bases separated the two germline ends. The CDR3 runs 14 residues. The CDR3 coding sequence is TGTGCCAGCAGCATGGGGACATTGCGGGAGACCCAGTACTTC. Translated, it gives CASSMGTLRETQYF.

The rearrangement joins TRBV4-3 to TRBJ1-3; D is ambiguous. Looked up from germline, CDR1 is LGHNA and CDR2 is YSLEER. Trimming left V 0 bases short and J 3 bases short, with 9 bases between. This CDR3 comprises 15 residues. DNA for the CDR3: TGCGCCAGCAGCCAAGATACCGGGAATGGAAACACCATATATTTT. Protein: CASSQDTGNGNTIYF.

V and J are TRBV4-1 and TRBJ2-2; D is uncertain. The CDR3 has 14 amino acids. CDR1 is MGHRA, CDR2 YSYEKL, per germline. Deletions cut 3 bases from V and 2 bases from J, with 7 bases between. The chain's CDR3 is CASSHQENTGELFF. As DNA, the CDR3 is TGCGCCAGCAGCCATCAGGAAAACACCGGGGAGCTGTTTTTT.

This chain joins TRBV5-1 and TRBJ2-1; D might be TRBD1 (5 bases). The CDR3 extends over 12 amino acids. V was cut by 0 bases and J by 9 bases, with 7 bases left in between. Germline CDR1 is SGHRS and CDR2 is YFSETQ. CDR3 nucleotides: TGCGCCAGCAGCTTGGGGGGCCGTGAGCAGTTCTTC. As protein: CASSLGGREQFF.

V gene TRBV5-5 combines with J gene TRBJ1-3; D is ambiguous. Germline values: CDR1 SGHKS, CDR2 YYEKEE (reference sequence). V was trimmed by 4 bases and J by 6 bases, leaving 14 bases between them. CDR3 length: 14 residues. For the CDR3, the DNA is TGTGCCAGCAGCCCCCCCCTTATACAAAACACCATATATTTT. Translation: CASSPPLIQNTIYF.

This chain links TRBV5-1 with TRBJ1-2; TRBD1 might be the D (5 bases). The germline V gene encodes CDR1 SGHRS and CDR2 YFSETQ. Trimming shortened V by 4 bases and J by 2 bases, and 12 bases separated the two germline ends. There are 14 residues in the CDR3. The CDR3 DNA sequence: TGCGCCAGCAGCGGGGAGGGGACCAACTATGGCTACACCTTC. It encodes CASSGEGTNYGYTF.

The rearrangement joins TRBV6-1 to TRBJ2-7; perhaps TRBD1 as D (5 bases). This CDR3 comprises 15 residues. The V gene lost 6 bases and the J gene lost 1 base, with 16 bases spanning the gap. Per germline, CDR1 MNHNS and CDR2 SASEGT. CDR3 sequence: CASSGVGQGSYEQYF. CDR3 coding DNA: TGTGCCAGCAGCGGAGTGGGCCAGGGTTCCTACGAGCAGTACTTC.

This clone has more than one count but fewer than ten. This chain connects TRBV27 to TRBJ1-6, with 9 bases that match TRBD1. Germline V gives CDR1 MNHEY, CDR2 SMNVEV (reference sequence). CDR3 length equals 15 residues. Trimming cost V 1 base and J 10 bases; bases outside gene matches: 5. The DNA for the CDR3 is TGTGCCAGCAGTTTATGGGGACAGGGATCGTCACCCCTCCACTTT. The encoded protein is CASSLWGQGSSPLHF.

The chain recombines TRBV9 with TRBJ2-7, with TRBD1 matching over 9 bases. With V trimmed by 2 bases and J by 2 bases, 5 bases remained unmatched. Germline CDR1 SGDLS, CDR2 YYNGEE. The CDR3 consists of 15 residues. This CDR3 is CASSVRDREPYEQYF. The CDR3 nucleotides are TGTGCCAGCAGCGTCCGGGACAGGGAACCCTACGAGCAGTACTTC.

The genes are TRBV30 and TRBJ1-5, with D perhaps TRBD1 (5 bases). CDR1 is GTSNPN and CDR2 is SVGIG in the germline V gene (reference sequence). The V gene lost 4 bases and the J gene lost 5 bases, with 18 bases spanning the gap. The CDR3 sequence is 15 residues long. The CDR3 spells CAWNLKGAGYQPQHF. The CDR3 coding sequence is TGTGCCTGGAACCTAAAAGGGGCAGGGTATCAGCCCCAGCATTTT.

On this clone: At one end, the junction sequence differs from germline, possibly due to a read error. The J gene is TRBJ1-4, the V gene TRBV7-9; D remains ambiguous. Germline CDR1 reads SEHNR; CDR2 reads FQNEAQ (reference sequence). The CDR3 has 13 residues. The CDR3 DNA sequence: TGTGCCAGCAGCTCATCTACGACCGGGAGCCAGAGATTT. Its protein is CASSSSTTGSQRF.

The rearrangement joins TRBV10-3 to TRBJ2-5, with a weak D call TRBD1 (5 bases). There are 14 residues in the CDR3. The germline CDR1 and CDR2 sequences are ENHRY and SYGVKD. V lost 0 bases and J lost 7, with 12 bases in between. CDR3 DNA sequence: TGTGCCATCAGTGAGTCGACCCCCCAGGGGACCCAGTACTTC. Its protein product is CAISESTPQGTQYF.

The chain employs TRBV6-5 and TRBJ1-4; D is ambiguous. Trimming pared 2 bases from V and 7 bases from J, leaving 11 bases between. This CDR3 has 14 amino acids. Germline V gene data show CDR1 as MNHEY and CDR2 as SVGAGI. The CDR3 sequence: CASSYTRFAEKLFF. The DNA for the CDR3 is TGTGCCAGCAGTTACACTAGGTTTGCTGAAAAACTGTTTTTT.

J is TRBJ2-7 and V is TRBV5-5; TRBD2 matches at 12 bases. The V gene's germline CDR1 is SGHKS and CDR2 YYEKEE (reference sequence). After removal of 7 bases from V and 0 bases from J, the junction contained 11 bases not matched to a gene. The CDR3 length is 17 residues. The CDR3 sequence is CASGKLAGGYGSYEQYF. CDR3 nucleotides: TGTGCCAGCGGTAAACTAGCGGGGGGATACGGCTCCTACGAGCAGTACTTC. Complete variable domain (other parts from reference TRBV5-5 and TRBJ2-7): DAGVTQSPTHLIKTRGQQVTLRCSPISGHKSVSWYQQVLGQGPQFIFQYYEKEERGRGNFPDRFSARQFPNYSSELNVNALLLGDSALYLCASGKLAGGYGSYEQYFGPGTRLTVT.

The V call is TRBV6-4, the J call TRBJ1-1, with TRBD1 matching over 7 bases. The CDR3 extends over 17 amino acids. V lost 2 bases, J lost 4 bases, and 13 bases stayed unmatched. Germline V CDR1 and CDR2: MRHNA, SNTAGT. CDR3 coding DNA: TGTGCCAGCAGTGACCCGCGACAGGGCCCAAAGGTCACTGAAGCTTTCTTT. This sequence encodes CASSDPRQGPKVTEAFF.

The chain employs TRBV6-5 and TRBJ1-1; D call uncertain. Trimming shortened V by 4 bases and J by 0 bases, and 6 bases separated the two germline ends. CDR3 size: 13 residues. Per the germline V gene, CDR1 is MNHEY and CDR2 is SVGAGI. This chain's CDR3 is CASSSYMNTEAFF. Written as DNA, the CDR3 is TGTGCCAGCAGTTCTTACATGAACACTGAAGCTTTCTTT.

This chain joins TRBV7-8 and TRBJ2-1; 11 nucleotides line up with TRBD1. CDR1 and CDR2 from the germline V gene are SGHVS and FQNEAQ. V trimming: 1 base; J trimming: 14 bases; junction bases outside the gene matches: 1. The CDR3 consists of 12 residues. In DNA form, the CDR3 reads TGTGCCAGCAGCTTAGGGACAGGGGGCAAGTTCTTC. Amino acids: CASSLGTGGKFF.

This sequence joins TRBV27 and TRBJ2-5; possible D gene TRBD2, 6 bases. This CDR3 spans 14 amino acids. Trimming took off 6 bases at V and 4 bases at J, with 15 bases between the two ends. CDR1 MNHEY and CDR2 SMNVEV come from the germline V gene (reference sequence). The DNA for the CDR3 is TGTGCCAGCAGCCGAGCGAGGAGGGGAGAGACCCAGTACTTC. Residues: CASSRARRGETQYF.

This chain links TRBV18 with TRBJ2-4, with a weak D call TRBD1 (5 bases). The germline V and J ends were trimmed by 3 bases and 0 bases, with 15 bases remaining between them. The germline CDR1 and CDR2 sequences are KGHSH and LQKENI. This CDR3 spans 17 amino acids. The CDR3 here is CASSPTATYLAKNIQYF. The CDR3 region has the DNA TGTGCCAGCTCACCGACAGCAACTTATCTAGCCAAAAACATTCAGTACTTC. Looking up the rest from reference TRBV18 and TRBJ2-4 gives the full variable domain: NAGVMQNPRHLVRRRGQEARLRCSPMKGHSHVYWYRQLPEEGLKFMVYLQKENIIDESGMPKERFSAEFPKEGPSILRIQQVVRGDSAAYFCASSPTATYLAKNIQYFGAGTRLSVL.